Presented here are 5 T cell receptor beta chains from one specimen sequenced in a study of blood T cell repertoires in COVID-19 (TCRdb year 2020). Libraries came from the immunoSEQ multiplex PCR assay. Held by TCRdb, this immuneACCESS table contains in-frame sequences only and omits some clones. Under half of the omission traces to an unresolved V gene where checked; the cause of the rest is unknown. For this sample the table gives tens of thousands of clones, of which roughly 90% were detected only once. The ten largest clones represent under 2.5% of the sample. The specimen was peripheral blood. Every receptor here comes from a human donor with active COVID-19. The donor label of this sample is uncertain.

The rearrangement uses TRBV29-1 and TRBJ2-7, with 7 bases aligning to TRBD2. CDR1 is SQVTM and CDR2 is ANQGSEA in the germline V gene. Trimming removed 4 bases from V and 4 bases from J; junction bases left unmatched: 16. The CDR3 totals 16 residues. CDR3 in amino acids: CSVVAPWSGTSYEQYF. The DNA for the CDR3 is TGCAGCGTTGTGGCCCCCTGGAGCGGGACCTCTTACGAGCAGTACTTC.

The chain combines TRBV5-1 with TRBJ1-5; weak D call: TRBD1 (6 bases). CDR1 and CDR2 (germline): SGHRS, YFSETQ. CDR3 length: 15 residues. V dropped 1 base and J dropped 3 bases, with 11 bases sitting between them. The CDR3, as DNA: TGCGCCAGCAGCTTGAGGGCAGGGGACAATCAGCCCCAGCATTTT. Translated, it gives CASSLRAGDNQPQHF.

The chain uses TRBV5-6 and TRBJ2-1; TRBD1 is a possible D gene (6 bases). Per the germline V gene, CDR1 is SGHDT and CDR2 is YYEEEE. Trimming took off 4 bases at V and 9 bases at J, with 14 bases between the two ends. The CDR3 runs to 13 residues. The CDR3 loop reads CASSRTVQSEQFF. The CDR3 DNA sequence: TGTGCCAGCAGCCGGACAGTTCAGAGTGAGCAGTTCTTC.

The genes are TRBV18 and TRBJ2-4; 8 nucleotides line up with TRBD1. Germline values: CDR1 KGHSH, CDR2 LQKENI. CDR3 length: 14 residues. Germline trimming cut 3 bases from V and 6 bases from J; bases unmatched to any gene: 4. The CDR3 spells CASSPGQGGNIQYF. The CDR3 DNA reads TGTGCCAGCTCACCTGGACAGGGTGGAAACATTCAGTACTTC.

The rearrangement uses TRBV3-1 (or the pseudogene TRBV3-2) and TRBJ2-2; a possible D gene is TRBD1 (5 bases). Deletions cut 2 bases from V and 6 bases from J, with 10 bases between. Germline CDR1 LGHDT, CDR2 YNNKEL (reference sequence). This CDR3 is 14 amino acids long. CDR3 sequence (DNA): TGTGCCAGCAGCCAAAAGGGGTCCCCCGGGGAGCTGTTTTTT. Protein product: CASSQKGSPGELFF.